This record looks at one T cell receptor (beta chain) sequence and its context. Its antigen is as yet unknown. Libraries were prepared by immunoSEQ multiplex PCR; TCRdb keeps only in-frame clonotypes and omits some of them. Found here are about 93,000 clones, about nine tenths of them singletons; the top ten hold 2.5% to 3%. The sample belongs to a study of T cell responses to AZD1222 COVID-19 vaccine. Study-wide findings and caveats: Of spike-specific TCRs, nearly half reportedly target regions left unmutated in variants. White British people made up most donors, females outnumbered males, and clonal diversity was possibly underestimated. No repertoire was sampled before or during the peak T cell response, only after it. Two AZD1222 administrations were followed by greater Spike-specific TCR breadth and depth.

This sample comprised peripheral blood, obtained on day 0 of MenACWY control vaccination. The clonotype was recovered from an adult in good health.

CDR3: CASSYSAENTEAFF. The CDR3 nucleotides read TGTGCCAGCAGTTACTCTGCGGAGAACACTGAAGCTTTCTTT. This chain uses TRBV6-2 or TRBV6-3 with TRBJ1-1, with D unresolved. The V end lost 0 bases, the J end lost 1 base, and 6 bases lay between the germline ends. Per germline, CDR1 MNHEY and CDR2 SVGEGT. The CDR3 has 14 residues.